This is a list of T cell receptor beta chains from one sample in a study of blood T cell repertoires in COVID-19. Clones were sequenced by immunoSEQ multiplex PCR, and TCRdb holds only the in-frame ones, with some missing. The table lists 190,000 or so clones, roughly four fifths of them singletons. The specimen sequenced was PBMCs or T cells enriched from blood (not recorded which). Receptors originate from a man aged 35-49 years who had recovered from COVID-19. Both conserved end residues are part of each CDR3. The D gene is left open where the match is weak. Size is stated for part of the rows, as once, few or many counts, or as a class when the clone is expanded.

DNA: TGTGCCACCAGTGATCGCGGGAGCAATCAGCCCCAGCATTTT
CDR3: CATSDRGSNQPQHF
D: -
J: TRBJ1-5
size: -
V: TRBV24-1

DNA: TGTGCCAGCAGACGGACAGTCACTGAAGCTTTCTTT
CDR3: CASRRTVTEAFF
D: -
J: TRBJ1-1
size: -
V: TRBV2

DNA: TGTGCCAGCAGCTCGAGGGACAGGGAAAGTTTGTTCTTC
CDR3: CASSSRDRESLFF
D: TRBD1
J: TRBJ2-1
size: -
V: TRBV7-8

DNA: TGTGCCAGCTCACCACAGACACCCAAGGCGGGTGAGCAGTTCTTC
CDR3: CASSPQTPKAGEQFF
D: -
J: TRBJ2-1
size: -
V: TRBV18

DNA: TGTGCCAGCAGCGTAGACGGGGATACGCAGTATTTT
CDR3: CASSVDGDTQYF
D: -
J: TRBJ2-3
size: -
V: TRBV9

DNA: TGTGCCAGCAGTTTCCTCCGATGGGTCCCACTAGCGGAAGAGGCTAGTACCTACAATGAGCAGTTCTTC
CDR3: CASSFLRWVPLAEEASTYNEQFF
D: TRBD2
J: TRBJ2-1
size: -
V: TRBV28

DNA: TGCGCCAGCAGCCTGGGGACAGCGGAATATGGCTACACCTTC
CDR3: CASSLGTAEYGYTF
D: TRBD1
J: TRBJ1-2
size: -
V: TRBV5-1

DNA: TGTGCCAGCAGCCATACAGTGACCTACGAGCAGTACTTC
CDR3: CASSHTVTYEQYF
D: -
J: TRBJ2-7
size: -
V: TRBV6-6

DNA: TGTGCCACCAGTGTAGGACAGGGGTACAATCAGCCCCAGCATTTT
CDR3: CATSVGQGYNQPQHF
D: TRBD1
J: TRBJ1-5
size: -
V: TRBV24-1

DNA: TGTGCCAGCAGCCAGCTAGCGGACCCCACAGATACGCAGTATTTT
CDR3: CASSQLADPTDTQYF
D: TRBD2
J: TRBJ2-3
size: -
V: TRBV3-1/TRBV3-2

DNA: TGCGCCAGCAGTGGAGGTCCGGGCGAGCAGTACTTC
CDR3: CASSGGPGEQYF
D: -
J: TRBJ2-7
size: -
V: TRBV5-1

DNA: TGTGCCATCAGTGAAACCGACAGCTACTATGGCTACACCTTC
CDR3: CAISETDSYYGYTF
D: -
J: TRBJ1-2
size: few
V: TRBV10-3

DNA: TGTGCCAGCAGCTCCCGACTAGGCCAAGAGACCCAGTACTTC
CDR3: CASSSRLGQETQYF
D: -
J: TRBJ2-5
size: -
V: TRBV5-4

DNA: TGTGCCAGCACCAGGTGGCAGTCCGACTATGGCTACACCTTC
CDR3: CASTRWQSDYGYTF
D: -
J: TRBJ1-2
size: -
V: TRBV6-5

DNA: TGTGCCAGCAGCTTACTAGCGGGAGGGCCAGATACGCAGTATTTT
CDR3: CASSLLAGGPDTQYF
D: TRBD2
J: TRBJ2-3
size: once
V: TRBV7-6

DNA: TGTGCCAGCAGTGGACAGTCTCTAATCTCTGGAAAACTGTTTTTT
CDR3: CASSGQSLISGKLFF
D: -
J: TRBJ1-4
size: -
V: TRBV2

DNA: TGTGCCAGCAAACACCGACAGGGCGGCACTGAAGCTTTCTTT
CDR3: CASKHRQGGTEAFF
D: TRBD1
J: TRBJ1-1
size: -
V: TRBV7-8

DNA: TGTGCCAGTAGACCGGGGAGAAACAATGGCTACACCTTC
CDR3: CASRPGRNNGYTF
D: -
J: TRBJ1-2
size: -
V: TRBV19

DNA: TGTGCTAGTGGTCCCCTTAGGGGTGGAAACACCATATATTTT
CDR3: CASGPLRGGNTIYF
D: -
J: TRBJ1-3
size: -
V: TRBV12-5

DNA: TGTGCCACCAGTGATACGAGGGGGACGGCCCCCTACGAGCAGTACTTC
CDR3: CATSDTRGTAPYEQYF
D: -
J: TRBJ2-7
size: -
V: TRBV24-1

DNA: TGTGCCAGCAGTTACAGGGGACTAGCGGGAGGGAATGAGCAGTTCTTC
CDR3: CASSYRGLAGGNEQFF
D: TRBD2
J: TRBJ2-1
size: -
V: TRBV6-5

DNA: TGTGCCAGCTCACCCAGGACAGGGGCCCTCTCTGGGGCCAACGTCCTGACTTTC
CDR3: CASSPRTGALSGANVLTF
D: TRBD1
J: TRBJ2-6
size: -
V: TRBV18

DNA: TGTGCCTGGAGCGATGACCGGGACAGGGGAAAAGAGACCCAGTACTTC
CDR3: CAWSDDRDRGKETQYF
D: TRBD1
J: TRBJ2-5
size: -
V: TRBV30

DNA: TGTGCCAGCAGTGGTCTGCGGGGGTCCTACAATGAGCAGTTCTTC
CDR3: CASSGLRGSYNEQFF
D: TRBD2
J: TRBJ2-1
size: -
V: TRBV27